Following are 8 T cell receptor beta chains from one sample sequenced in a study of beta chain features in type 1 diabetes (dated by TCRdb to the late 2010s). What the work shows at the level of the full study, not this receptor alone: A moderate but significant shortening of TCRB CDR3 length was observed in type 1 diabetes patients in all four CD4+ subsets.

Receptors were amplified or captured by the immunoSEQ multiplex PCR assay. The entire amount of isolated RNA was reverse transcribed using the High Capacity cDNA Reverse Transcription Kit, so the sequenced TCRB transcripts were expressed ones. As stored in TCRdb, this immuneACCESS dataset retains in-frame rearrangements with V and J assigned. A fraction of the clones does not appear; measured against another copy, unresolved V genes explain less than half of the discrepancy, and the remainder lacks a known reason. The sample records a few hundred thousand clones, 10% to 15% of which are singletons. The ten largest clones add up to about 0.01% of the sample. These TCRs' antigens remain unknown. Material: naive CD4+ T cells from blood. The cell subset or site label on this specimen signifies: true naive CD4+ T cells. The receptors shown here come from a young woman with type 1 diabetes.

This clone showed up just a few times. This chain uses TRBV5-1 with TRBJ2-5, with D possibly TRBD2 on 5 matching bases. The length of the CDR3 is 16 residues. Per germline, CDR1 SGHRS and CDR2 YFSETQ. The V and J ends lost 2 bases and 0 bases respectively, with 14 bases between them. In nucleotides, the CDR3 is TGCGCCAGCAGCTTCCAACTGGGAGAAAACCAAGAGACCCAGTACTTC. Translation gives CASSFQLGENQETQYF.

As concerns this clone: Other DNA sequences in this specimen translate into the identical CDR3. V is TRBV7-2 and J is TRBJ1-2; 7 bases are a match to TRBD1. CDR1 is SGHTA and CDR2 is FQGNSA in the germline V gene. CDR3 length: 13 amino acids. Trimming took 5 bases from V and 2 from J; bases not matched to a gene: 2. The CDR3 nucleotides are TGTGCCAGCAGCCCGGGACAGAACTATGGCTACACCTTC. The encoded protein is CASSPGQNYGYTF.

J is TRBJ2-5 and V is TRBV4-3; D is perhaps TRBD1 (5 bases). Trimming took off 4 bases at V and 1 base at J, with 7 bases between the two ends. Germline CDR1 and CDR2: LGHNA and YSLEER. This CDR3 has 13 residues. The CDR3: CASSRGIQETQYF. CDR3 coding DNA: TGCGCCAGCAGCCGGGGCATCCAAGAGACCCAGTACTTC.

The genes are TRBV25-1 and TRBJ2-3, with a possible D match to TRBD2 (5 bases). The CDR3 is 13 residues long. CDR1 and CDR2 from the germline V gene are MGHDK and SYGVNS. Deletions cut 6 bases from V and 1 base from J, with 8 bases between. The CDR3 DNA is TGTGCCAGCAGCGCGGAGGGCACAGATACGCAGTATTTT. Protein product: CASSAEGTDTQYF.

The DNA for the CDR3 is TGTGCCAGCAGCCCCGGACTAGCGGGGGGGCGAGATACGCAGTATTTT. Translating it yields CASSPGLAGGRDTQYF. This chain links TRBV7-9 with TRBJ2-3; 15 bases line up with TRBD2. The CDR3 runs to 16 residues. Germline V gene sequence: CDR1 SEHNR, CDR2 FQNEAQ (reference sequence). V lost 5 bases, J lost 5 bases, and 5 bases stayed unmatched. Based on the CDR3 plus reference TRBV7-9 and TRBJ2-3, the full variable domain is DTGVSQNPRHKITKRGQNVTFRCDPISEHNRLYWYRQTLGQGPEFLTYFQNEAQLEKSRLLSDRFSAERPKGSFSTLEIQRTEQGDSAMYLCASSPGLAGGRDTQYFGPGTRLTVL.

The genes are TRBV7-3 and TRBJ2-3; D not certain. V lost 6 bases and J lost 1, with 8 bases in between. This CDR3 has 13 amino acids. Germline-derived CDR1 and CDR2 are SGHTA and FQGTGA. The CDR3 spells CASSNPGTDTQYF. The CDR3 DNA sequence: TGTGCCAGCAGTAACCCAGGCACAGATACGCAGTATTTT.

This clone was seen more than once but under ten times. J is TRBJ1-2 and V is TRBV27; TRBD1 might be the D (5 bases). Germline CDR1 MNHEY, CDR2 SMNVEV (reference sequence). Trimming removed 3 bases from V and 8 bases from J, with 13 bases in between. The CDR3 has 13 amino acids. CDR3 in DNA: TGTGCCAGCAGTTTCGTCCCCGGGGGGGGCTACACCTTC. Amino acids: CASSFVPGGGYTF.

The V call is TRBV27, the J call TRBJ2-3; 8 positions agree with TRBD1. V dropped 6 bases and J dropped 2; count of bases not matched to a gene: 7. The CDR3 loop spans 15 amino acids. Germline values: CDR1 MNHEY, CDR2 SMNVEV (reference sequence). CDR3 DNA sequence: TGTGCCAGCAGGCTGGGACAGGTAGACACAGATACGCAGTATTTT. Its protein is CASRLGQVDTDTQYF.